These 31 T cell receptor beta chains came from one sample sequenced in a study of CD8 T cells in Susac syndrome. RNA in amounts of roughly 0.45 to 1 ug was reverse transcribed with random hexamers. From the immunoSEQ multiplex PCR reads, TCRdb called clonotypes with MiXCR, one entry per CDR3 protein. The sample contains about 160,000 distinct CDR3 sequences, 90% to 95% of which appear only once. Sequencing was carried out using CD4+ T cells from PBMCs. Receptors originate from a human donor in good health.

The chain combines TRBV20-1 with TRBJ2-2, with D possibly TRBD2 on 5 matching bases. CDR1 and CDR2 (germline): DFQATT, SNEGSKA (reference sequence). The CDR3 extends over 16 amino acids. V lost 0 bases and J 5 bases, leaving 16 bases between the germline ends. The DNA of the CDR3 is TGCAGTGCTAGAGATTCGGGATTGGGTCAAACCGGGGAGCTGTTTTTT. Amino acid sequence: CSARDSGLGQTGELFF.

V usage is TRBV30 and J usage is TRBJ1-4, with D perhaps matching TRBD1 (5 bases). CDR1 GTSNPN and CDR2 SVGIG come from the germline V gene (reference sequence). The length of the CDR3 is 13 residues. V shed 3 bases and J shed 13 bases, with 18 bases lying between them. The CDR3 region has the DNA TGTGCCTGGAGGTTGACTCTCGGGGGAGTACTGTTTTTT. It encodes CAWRLTLGGVLFF.

This chain links TRBV29-1 with TRBJ1-1; 8 bases are shared with TRBD1. CDR3 size: 13 residues. Germline V lookup: CDR1 SQVTM, CDR2 ANQGSEA. V dropped 6 bases and J dropped 4; count of bases not matched to a gene: 7. The CDR3 loop reads CSVSGGAGTEAFF. DNA of the CDR3: TGCAGCGTGTCAGGGGGCGCGGGCACTGAAGCTTTCTTT.

This rearrangement joins TRBV5-6 to TRBJ2-6; D gene ambiguous. V dropped 2 bases and J dropped 4 bases, with 7 bases sitting between them. The length of the CDR3 is 14 residues. Germline CDR1 SGHDT, CDR2 YYEEEE. In nucleotides, the CDR3 is TGTGCCAGCAGCTTCCCAGAGGGGGCCAACGTCCTGACTTTC. The encoded protein is CASSFPEGANVLTF.

The rearrangement uses TRBV14 and TRBJ1-2; D uncertain. V lost 3 bases to trimming and J lost 8 bases, with 13 bases between them. The CDR3 runs to 13 residues. Germline V gene sequence: CDR1 SGHDN, CDR2 FVKESK. CDR3 region: CASSQNPTGGYTF. The CDR3 DNA reads as TGTGCCAGCAGCCAGAACCCCACCGGGGGCTACACCTTC.

The rearrangement uses TRBV9 and TRBJ2-5, with TRBD1 identical over 9 bases. Germline V gene data show CDR1 as SGDLS and CDR2 as YYNGEE. This CDR3 is 16 amino acids long. J was trimmed by 1 base and V by 4 bases; bases with no gene match: 8. CDR3 sequence reads: CASSPPTGGVQETQYF. CDR3 DNA sequence: TGTGCCAGCAGCCCACCCACAGGGGGCGTCCAAGAGACCCAGTACTTC. Looking up the rest from reference TRBV9 and TRBJ2-5 gives the full variable domain: DSGVTQTPKHLITATGQRVTLRCSPRSGDLSVYWYQQSLDQGLQFLIQYYNGEERAKGNILERFSAQQFPDLHSELNLSSLELGDSALYFCASSPPTGGVQETQYFGPGTRLLVL.

The sample holds one count of this clonotype. The chain employs TRBV28 and TRBJ2-3; D tentatively fits TRBD1 or TRBD2 (5 bases each). The CDR3 has 13 amino acids. Trimming shortened V by 3 bases and J by 4 bases, and 8 bases separated the two germline ends. In germline, CDR1 is MDHEN, CDR2 SYDVKM. CDR3 DNA sequence: TGTGCCAGCAGTTTCGGGGCGTCAGATACGCAGTATTTT. Translation: CASSFGASDTQYF.

CDR3: CASKVYSGSGTGELFF. The CDR3 bases are TGTGCCAGCAAAGTTTATTCAGGGTCGGGCACCGGGGAGCTGTTTTTT. The V and J genes are TRBV28 and TRBJ2-2; D is possibly TRBD1 (5 bases). Trimming stripped 7 bases from V and 4 bases from J, with 19 bases between. The CDR3 runs to 16 residues. CDR1 is MDHEN, CDR2 SYDVKM, per germline.

The V gene is TRBV6-1, the J gene TRBJ1-1; D gene unclear. Deletions cut 0 bases from V and 13 bases from J, with 0 bases between. Looked up from germline, CDR1 is MNHNS and CDR2 is SASEGT. The CDR3 is 8 residues long. The CDR3 nucleotides are TGTGCCAGCAGTGAAGCTTTCTTT. It encodes CASSEAFF.

The V call is TRBV7-3, the J call TRBJ1-1, with TRBD1 matching 9 bases. This CDR3 contains 16 residues. Trimming removed 3 bases from V and 0 bases from J; junction bases left unmatched: 5. In germline, CDR1 is SGHTA, CDR2 FQGTGA. The CDR3 loop reads CASSLTTGGMNTEAFF. DNA for the CDR3: TGTGCCAGCAGCTTGACGACAGGGGGAATGAACACTGAAGCTTTCTTT.

The chain uses TRBV6-6 and TRBJ2-5; D unresolved. The CDR3 is made up of 11 amino acids. Trimming took 0 bases from V and 5 from J, leaving 1 base between them. In germline, CDR1 is MNHNY, CDR2 SVGAGI (reference sequence). CDR3 nucleotide sequence: TGTGCCAGCAGTTACTCCGAGACCCAGTACTTC. Translated, it gives CASSYSETQYF.

This chain links TRBV6-2 or TRBV6-3 with TRBJ2-5; no reliable D call. This CDR3 contains 14 residues. The V gene lost 2 bases and the J gene lost 1 base, with 8 bases spanning the gap. CDR1 is MNHEY and CDR2 is SVGEGT in the germline V gene. The CDR3 nucleotides read TGTGCCAGCAGTTACCGGCCAGCCCAAGAGACCCAGTACTTC. This encodes CASSYRPAQETQYF.

The rearrangement links TRBV20-1 to TRBJ1-2; D remains ambiguous. V was trimmed by 6 bases and J by 3 bases, leaving 17 bases between them. This CDR3 contains 14 residues. Germline lookup yields CDR1 DFQATT and CDR2 SNEGSKA (reference sequence). The CDR3 spells CSAIEGGRDYGYTF. CDR3 DNA: TGCAGTGCAATAGAAGGAGGGCGCGACTATGGCTACACCTTC.

This clonotype turned up a few times. V usage is TRBV20-1 and J usage is TRBJ2-7; D may be TRBD2 (6 bases). Trimming pared 4 bases from V and 2 bases from J, leaving 9 bases between. Germline V gives CDR1 DFQATT, CDR2 SNEGSKA (reference sequence). The CDR3 runs to 12 residues. CDR3 sequence: CSANPGAYEQYF. The CDR3 DNA is TGCAGTGCTAACCCGGGGGCCTACGAGCAGTACTTC.

The V call is TRBV18, the J call TRBJ2-3; D may match TRBD1 or TRBD2 (5 bases each). Germline V gives CDR1 KGHSH, CDR2 LQKENI. Trimming left V 4 bases short and J 5 bases short, with 16 bases between. CDR3 length equals 15 residues. As DNA, the CDR3 is TGTGCCAGCTCACGACTGGGGGACCGGGGAGATACGCAGTATTTT. The encoded protein is CASSRLGDRGDTQYF.

The chain carries TRBV10-3 and TRBJ2-5, with a tentative D call TRBD2 (6 bases). This CDR3 has 14 amino acids. V was cut by 4 bases and J by 2 bases, with 11 bases left in between. Germline lookup yields CDR1 ENHRY and CDR2 SYGVKD. CDR3: CAISVSSGQETQYF. For the CDR3, the DNA is TGTGCCATCAGTGTCTCCAGCGGGCAAGAGACCCAGTACTTC.

The chain employs TRBV3-1 and TRBJ1-1; no clear D gene. Germline V gives CDR1 LGHDT, CDR2 YNNKEL (reference sequence). V lost 4 bases, J lost 2 bases, and 8 bases lay in between. The CDR3 runs 13 residues. CDR3 nucleotide sequence: TGTGCCAGCAGCCTTCATTTAAACACTGAAGCTTTCTTT. Translated, it gives CASSLHLNTEAFF. Using reference TRBV3-1 and TRBJ1-1 for the parts outside the CDR3, the full variable domain is DTAVSQTPKYLVTQMGNDKSIKCEQNLGHDTMYWYKQDSKKFLKIMFSYNNKELIINETVPNRFSPKSPDKAHLNLHINSLELGDSAVYFCASSLHLNTEAFFGQGTRLTVV.

This clonotype was seen just once. The genes are TRBV3-1 and TRBJ1-2, with D uncertain. CDR1 LGHDT and CDR2 YNNKEL come from the germline V gene (reference sequence). This CDR3 contains 14 residues. V gave up 3 bases and J gave up 0 bases, with 8 bases separating them. The CDR3, as DNA: TGTGCCAGCAGCCATACAGACACTAACTATGGCTACACCTTC. Its protein product is CASSHTDTNYGYTF.

This chain connects TRBV7-9 to TRBJ1-4; D gene uncertain. Germline V gene sequence: CDR1 SEHNR, CDR2 FQNEAQ (reference sequence). The CDR3 consists of 15 residues. The V gene lost 5 bases and the J gene lost 0 bases, with 10 bases spanning the gap. CDR3 DNA sequence: TGTGCCAGCAGCAACGCCGGCCCAACTAATGAAAAACTGTTTTTT. Amino acid sequence: CASSNAGPTNEKLFF.

The rearrangement links TRBV21-1 to TRBJ1-6; TRBD1 is the table's D call, not checked against the DNA. TRBV21-1 is an annotated pseudogene. The CDR3 has 13 residues. The CDR3 nucleotides read TGTGCCAGCTACACAGAGGGGCATTCACCCCTCCACTTT. Translation: CASYTEGHSPLHF.

The J gene is TRBJ2-5, the V gene TRBV2; D is uncertain. Germline assignment: CDR1 SNHLY and CDR2 FYNNEI. V was shortened by 8 bases and J by 5 bases, with 18 bases between the two germline ends. The CDR3 is made up of 14 amino acids. The CDR3 DNA reads TGTGCCAGCCGCCAGGACCCTACCCTGGAGACCCAGTACTTC. Its translation: CASRQDPTLETQYF.

Only one count was recorded for this clonotype. The gene calls are TRBV10-3 and TRBJ2-3, with unresolved D. CDR1 is ENHRY, CDR2 SYGVKD, per germline. The V end was cut by 4 bases, the J end by 4 bases, with 12 bases between. This CDR3 region has 14 residues. Written as DNA, the CDR3 is TGTGCCATCAGTGCAAGCCTCGAGGCAGATACGCAGTATTTT. As protein: CAISASLEADTQYF.

This chain uses TRBV6-2 or TRBV6-3 with TRBJ1-1, with D possibly matching TRBD1 (5 bases). Germline CDR1 MNHEY, CDR2 SVGEGT. V was clipped by 7 bases and J by 8 bases, with 14 bases between them. This CDR3 has 12 amino acids. The CDR3 DNA follows: TGTGCCAGCATTGATCAGGGCACGGAAGCTTTCTTT. As protein: CASIDQGTEAFF.

The chain has TRBV9 and TRBJ2-1, with no clear D. CDR3 length: 14 amino acids. Germline loops: CDR1 SGDLS, CDR2 YYNGEE. The V and J ends lost 4 bases and 2 bases respectively, with 10 bases between them. In DNA form, the CDR3 reads TGTGCCAGCAGCTCCGACCAGGCCTACAATGAGCAGTTCTTC. Protein sequence: CASSSDQAYNEQFF.

V usage is TRBV12-3 or TRBV12-4 and J usage is TRBJ2-7; maybe TRBD1 (5 bases). Trimming removed 6 bases at V and 5 bases at J, with 11 bases between. This CDR3 has 12 amino acids. The CDR3 coding sequence is TGTGCCAGCAGCTCGGTGGGGCACGAGCAGTACTTC. This encodes CASSSVGHEQYF.

J is TRBJ2-4 and V is TRBV3-1, with D possibly being TRBD1 (6 bases). This CDR3 is built from 17 residues. Germline V CDR1 and CDR2: LGHDT, YNNKEL (reference sequence). Trimming removed 0 bases at V and 2 bases at J, with 14 bases between. CDR3 in DNA: TGTGCCAGCAGCCAAGATTGGAGAGGGGGACCCAAAAACATTCAGTACTTC. Protein: CASSQDWRGGPKNIQYF.

This sequence joins TRBV29-1 and TRBJ1-1, with D possibly TRBD1 on 5 matching bases. The V end lost 4 bases, the J end lost 4 bases, and 10 bases lay between the germline ends. There are 12 residues in the CDR3. Germline lookup yields CDR1 SQVTM and CDR2 ANQGSEA. This chain's CDR3 is CSVASGPTEAFF. CDR3 sequence (DNA): TGCAGCGTTGCGTCAGGGCCCACTGAAGCTTTCTTT.

This sequence joins TRBV5-4 and TRBJ1-1, with D perhaps matching TRBD1 (6 bases). There are 14 residues in the CDR3. Germline loops: CDR1 SGHNT, CDR2 YYREEE (reference sequence). Trimming removed 0 bases at V and 5 bases at J, with 11 bases between. CDR3 in DNA: TGTGCCAGCAGCTTGGACAGGGAGGGAACTGAAGCTTTCTTT. Translation: CASSLDREGTEAFF. Variable domain in full (rest from reference TRBV5-4 and TRBJ1-1): ETGVTQSPTHLIKTRGQQVTLRCSSQSGHNTVSWYQQALGQGPQFIFQYYREEENGRGNFPPRFSGLQFPNYSSELNVNALELDDSALYLCASSLDREGTEAFFGQGTRLTVV.

The chain employs TRBV29-1 and TRBJ2-7; D may be TRBD1 or TRBD2 (5 bases each). The V end was cut by 7 bases, the J end by 0 bases, with 13 bases between. Germline CDR1 is SQVTM and CDR2 is ANQGSEA. This CDR3 is 13 amino acids long. CDR3 region: CSATGTDSYEQYF. The CDR3, as DNA: TGCAGCGCTACCGGGACGGACTCCTACGAGCAGTACTTC.

The count of this clonotype is one. The J gene is TRBJ2-1, the V gene TRBV7-3, with 11 bases fitting TRBD1. The length of the CDR3 is 15 residues. Germline lookup yields CDR1 SGHTA and CDR2 FQGTGA. After removal of 4 bases from V and 7 bases from J, the junction contained 6 bases not matched to a gene. The CDR3 sequence is CASSSGTGGLNEQFF. The CDR3 DNA reads as TGTGCCAGCAGCTCCGGGACAGGGGGGTTGAATGAGCAGTTCTTC.

This rearrangement joins TRBV3-1 to TRBJ2-5, with D unclear. Trimming left V 3 bases short and J 5 bases short, with 10 bases between. The CDR3 consists of 13 residues. In germline, CDR1 is LGHDT, CDR2 YNNKEL (reference sequence). The CDR3 coding sequence is TGTGCCAGCAGCCAGGCGACGGCGGAGACCCAGTACTTC. It codes for CASSQATAETQYF.